This T cell receptor (beta chain) was obtained from a study of T cells in Graves' hyperthyroidism and ophthalmopathy. Researchers took RNA transcripts and amplified the TCR beta CDR3 regions from them. The TCR CDR3 first-round RT-PCR relied on the HTBI primer set. TCRdb reanalysed the multiplex PCR reads using MiXCR and keeps one entry per CDR3 protein. This table has some 250,000 distinct CDR3 sequences, roughly 15% appearing once. This clonotype was detected many times. The TCR sequence derives from a woman in her 50s with Graves' hyperthyroidism that later progressed to Graves' ophthalmopathy. The source material was blood.

CDR3: CASSTAGGSSYEQYF. CDR3 nucleotide sequence: TGCGCCAGCAGCACGGCGGGCGGGAGCTCCTACGAGCAGTACTTC. The rearrangement links TRBV5-1 to TRBJ2-7; TRBD2 matches at 7 bases. The trim removed 4 bases at V and 0 bases at J, leaving 7 bases unmatched. The CDR3 has 15 amino acids. The germline gives CDR1 SGHRS, CDR2 YFSETQ.